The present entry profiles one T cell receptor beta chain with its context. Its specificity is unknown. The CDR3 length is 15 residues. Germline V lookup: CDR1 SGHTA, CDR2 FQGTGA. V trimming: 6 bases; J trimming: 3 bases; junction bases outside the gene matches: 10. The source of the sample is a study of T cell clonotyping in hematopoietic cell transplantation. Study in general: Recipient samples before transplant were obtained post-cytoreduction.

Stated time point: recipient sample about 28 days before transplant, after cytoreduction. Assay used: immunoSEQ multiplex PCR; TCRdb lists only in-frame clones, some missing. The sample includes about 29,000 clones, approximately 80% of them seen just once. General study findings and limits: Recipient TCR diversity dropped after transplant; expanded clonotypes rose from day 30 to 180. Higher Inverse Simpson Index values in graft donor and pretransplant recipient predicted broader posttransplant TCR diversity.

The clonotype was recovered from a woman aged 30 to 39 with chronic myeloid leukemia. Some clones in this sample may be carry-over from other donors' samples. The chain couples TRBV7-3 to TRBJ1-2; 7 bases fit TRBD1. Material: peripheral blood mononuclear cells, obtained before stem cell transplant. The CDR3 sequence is CASSPTGERDYGYTF. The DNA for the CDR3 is TGTGCCAGCAGTCCCACAGGGGAAAGGGACTATGGCTACACCTTC.